A selection of T cell receptor beta chains follows, all from one sample in a study of blood T cell repertoires in COVID-19. The assay was immunoSEQ multiplex PCR, and TCRdb's table has in-frame clones only and misses some. Of approximately 46,000 clones in the sample, approximately 90% were seen once. Sequencing was carried out using peripheral blood. The receptor set was obtained from a human donor in a cohort sampled during active COVID-19. Each CDR3 is given with its conserved first and last residue. Each record gives: CDR3 protein, V gene, J gene, clone size. Size is omitted from some rows. Given values are once, few, many or a class for expanded clones.

CDR3 protein: CASSENRVSGNTIYF
V gene: TRBV2
J gene: TRBJ1-3
clone size: few

CDR3 protein: CASSFRQGRGAMNTEAFF
V gene: TRBV28
J gene: TRBJ1-1
clone size: -

CDR3 protein: CASSENGLAGANEQFF
V gene: TRBV6-4
J gene: TRBJ2-1
clone size: -

CDR3 protein: CSVAEQGYHEQYF
V gene: TRBV29-1
J gene: TRBJ2-7
clone size: -

CDR3 protein: CASSEMGRGNQPQHF
V gene: TRBV2
J gene: TRBJ1-5
clone size: once

CDR3 protein: CASRPTAGYNEQFF
V gene: TRBV5-1
J gene: TRBJ2-1
clone size: -

CDR3 protein: CASSKGKGQGIDTDTQYF
V gene: TRBV21-1
J gene: TRBJ2-3
clone size: -

CDR3 protein: CASTQNGPGNTIYF
V gene: TRBV19
J gene: TRBJ1-3
clone size: -

CDR3 protein: CATDGTSGANTGELFF
V gene: TRBV28
J gene: TRBJ2-2
clone size: -

CDR3 protein: CASSPPGGQETQYF
V gene: TRBV7-9
J gene: TRBJ2-5
clone size: -